This is a list of T cell receptor beta chains from one sample in a study of T cells after yellow fever vaccination. TCRdb re-derived calls from the 5' RACE reads in MiXCR, one entry per CDR3 protein. Here the sample spans around 340,000 distinct CDR3 sequences, around 13% being singletons. Sample: CD4+ T cells sorted from PBMCs, taken 15 days after the yellow fever booster vaccination. The receptors derive from a man aged 18-30 years who received the YFV17D yellow fever vaccine. CDR3s include the opening cysteine and the closing phenylalanine or tryptophan. Each record gives: V gene, D gene, clone size, J gene, CDR3 protein, CDR3 DNA. D genes are given only for firm matches. Rows give clone size only sometimes, using once, few, many, or a class for an expanded clone.

TRBV7-2	.	.	TRBJ1-1	CASLREVGNTEAFF	TGTGCCAGCCTCAGGGAAGTGGGGAACACTGAAGCTTTCTTT
TRBV6-5	.	few	TRBJ2-7	CASRTTGYEQYF	TGTGCCAGCAGAACAACAGGGTACGAGCAGTACTTC
TRBV18	.	.	TRBJ2-3	CASSSRPDLDTQYF	TGTGCCAGCTCGTCTCGTCCCGATTTAGATACGCAGTATTTT
TRBV7-8	TRBD1	few	TRBJ1-2	CASSTTGGNYGYTF	TGTGCCAGCAGTACGACAGGGGGGAACTATGGCTACACCTTC
TRBV4-2	TRBD2	few	TRBJ2-3	CASSQDQGLGGNTDTQYF	TGTGCCAGCAGCCAAGATCAGGGACTAGGAGGTAACACAGATACGCAGTATTTT
TRBV10-3	.	once	TRBJ2-7	CAITIGGYEQYF	TGTGCCATCACCATTGGGGGTTACGAGCAGTACTTC
TRBV6-5	TRBD1	few	TRBJ2-6	CASSAGTGQSGANVLTF	TGTGCCAGCAGTGCCGGGACAGGGCAGTCTGGGGCCAACGTCCTGACTTTC
TRBV11-2	TRBD1	.	TRBJ2-7	CASSFTLQGTEQYF	TGTGCCAGCAGCTTTACTCTACAGGGGACCGAGCAGTACTTC
TRBV6-2/TRBV6-3	.	.	TRBJ2-1	CASSYIPGGYRNEQFF	TGTGCCAGCAGTTATATTCCCGGGGGTTATCGCAATGAGCAGTTCTTC
TRBV10-3	TRBD2	many	TRBJ2-5	CAISRGTSIGGETQYF	TGTGCCATCAGTCGCGGGACTAGCATAGGGGGAGAGACCCAGTACTTC
TRBV29-1	TRBD1	few	TRBJ1-2	CSVEDKDRIYGYTF	TGCAGCGTTGAAGATAAGGACAGGATTTATGGCTACACCTTC
TRBV29-1	TRBD1	few	TRBJ2-3	CSGGQGPDTQYF	TGCAGCGGGGGACAGGGGCCAGATACGCAGTATTTT
TRBV9	.	.	TRBJ2-1	CASSVGGGAVNEQFF	TGTGCCAGCAGCGTAGGTGGGGGGGCCGTCAATGAGCAGTTCTTC
TRBV12-3/TRBV12-4	.	few	TRBJ2-5	CASSFGRLWETQYF	TGTGCCAGCAGTTTTGGGAGGCTATGGGAGACCCAGTACTTC
TRBV5-4	.	.	TRBJ2-4	CASSPSGARNIQYF	TGTGCCAGCAGCCCTTCGGGGGCTAGAAACATTCAGTACTTC
TRBV29-1	.	.	TRBJ2-7	CSVTQGGSEQYF	TGCAGCGTTACCCAGGGGGGCTCAGAGCAGTACTTC
TRBV7-8	.	.	TRBJ1-5	CASSLWGTTYSNQPQHF	TGTGCCAGCAGCTTATGGGGGACAACTTATAGCAATCAGCCCCAGCATTTT
TRBV4-3	TRBD1	.	TRBJ1-1	CASSRLKSGTVNTEAFF	TGCGCCAGCAGCCGGTTAAAGTCCGGGACAGTGAACACTGAAGCTTTCTTT
TRBV6-5	.	few	TRBJ2-2	CASSPGSRLVTGELFF	TGTGCCAGCAGTCCGGGAAGTCGGCTCGTCACCGGGGAGCTGTTTTTT
TRBV29-1	.	.	TRBJ2-1	CSVGSGGPYNEQFF	TGCAGCGTTGGGAGTGGGGGCCCCTACAATGAGCAGTTCTTC
TRBV12-3/TRBV12-4	.	.	TRBJ2-5	CAGGRGPQETQYF	TGTGCCGGAGGGCGGGGGCCCCAAGAGACCCAGTACTTC
TRBV7-2	.	few	TRBJ1-2	CASSSYRVQYGYTF	TGTGCCAGCAGCTCATACAGGGTGCAATATGGCTACACCTTC
TRBV7-2	.	few	TRBJ1-2	CASSLEGRSGYTF	TGTGCCAGCAGCTTAGAGGGTCGGAGCGGCTACACCTTC
TRBV7-9	TRBD1	many	TRBJ2-5	CASSRRQGGRETQYF	TGTGCCAGCAGCCGTCGACAGGGCGGGCGAGAGACCCAGTACTTC
TRBV24-1	.	.	TRBJ2-3	CATSARLGVNTQYF	TGTGCCACCAGTGCGCGACTAGGGGTTAATACGCAGTATTTT
TRBV28	.	.	TRBJ1-5	CASSYRAKGSNQPQHF	TGTGCCAGCAGTTACAGGGCAAAGGGGAGCAATCAGCCCCAGCATTTT
TRBV10-2	.	few	TRBJ1-3	CASSESVSGNTIYF	TGCGCCAGCAGTGAGTCGGTCTCTGGAAACACCATATATTTT
TRBV7-2	.	.	TRBJ2-1	CASGLMRSGEQFF	TGTGCCAGCGGGCTAATGCGGTCGGGTGAGCAGTTCTTC
TRBV7-8	.	few	TRBJ2-3	CASSSSPRVDRRGDTQYF	TGTGCCAGCAGCTCATCGCCTCGGGTTGACAGGCGGGGAGATACGCAGTATTTT
TRBV11-2	TRBD1	many	TRBJ2-6	CASSSGTGKGANVLTF	TGTGCCAGCAGCTCCGGGACAGGGAAAGGGGCCAACGTCCTGACTTTC
TRBV21-1	.	.	TRBJ2-2	CASSAARTGNTGELFF	TGTGCCAGCTCCGCAGCACGGACGGGTAACACCGGGGAGCTGTTTTTT
TRBV4-1	TRBD1	few	TRBJ1-2	CASSQPGQGANYGYTF	TGCGCCAGCAGCCAACCGGGACAGGGGGCGAACTATGGCTACACCTTC
TRBV18	.	.	TRBJ1-1	CASSDQGARTEAFF	TGTGCCAGCTCAGATCAGGGAGCGCGGACTGAAGCTTTCTTT
TRBV20-1	TRBD1	.	TRBJ2-1	CSARQGVSYNEQFF	TGCAGTGCTAGGCAGGGGGTCTCCTACAATGAGCAGTTCTTC
TRBV6-2/TRBV6-3	.	few	TRBJ1-5	CASKSGGQPQHF	TGTGCCAGCAAGTCTGGGGGCCAGCCCCAGCATTTT
TRBV3-1	.	.	TRBJ1-1	CASSQVRQAEAFF	TGTGCCAGCAGCCAAGTAAGACAAGCGGAAGCTTTCTTT
TRBV7-9	TRBD2	many	TRBJ2-1	CASSLALAGEHNEQFF	TGTGCCAGCAGCTTAGCCCTAGCGGGGGAGCACAATGAGCAGTTCTTC
TRBV7-2	.	.	TRBJ1-2	CASSLDWLGQGYTF	TGTGCCAGCAGCTTAGATTGGTTGGGTCAGGGCTACACCTTC
TRBV6-5	.	.	TRBJ1-1	CASSYSIKDAEAFF	TGTGCCAGCAGTTACTCGATCAAGGACGCTGAAGCTTTCTTT
TRBV4-2	.	.	TRBJ1-2	CASSQGPDPGYTF	TGTGCCAGCAGCCAAGGGCCCGACCCCGGCTACACCTTC
TRBV28	.	.	TRBJ2-4	CASSSAPIAKNIQYF	TGTGCCAGCAGTTCGGCTCCTATAGCCAAAAACATTCAGTACTTC
TRBV19	.	.	TRBJ2-4	CASSPLVGAKNIQYF	TGTGCCAGTAGTCCCCTGGTTGGTGCCAAAAACATTCAGTACTTC
TRBV20-1	.	few	TRBJ1-6	CSASVLVHSPLHF	TGCAGTGCTAGCGTCCTCGTCCATTCACCCCTCCACTTT
TRBV20-1	TRBD1	.	TRBJ2-7	CSAGLGQGMKQYF	TGCAGTGCTGGGCTGGGACAGGGGATGAAGCAGTACTTC
TRBV4-2	TRBD1	.	TRBJ2-5	CASSQVGQGETLYF	TGTGCCAGCAGCCAAGTGGGGCAGGGGGAGACCCTGTACTTC